These 9 T cell receptor beta chains came from one sample sequenced in a study of blood T cell repertoires in COVID-19. The protocol was immunoSEQ multiplex PCR, while the TCRdb copy is restricted to in-frame clones and leaves out a portion. The repertoire holds 200,000 to 250,000 clones, with around nine tenths as singletons. The sequenced sample was PBMCs or T cells enriched from blood (not recorded which). These receptors originate from a woman under 30 who had recovered from COVID-19.

The chain is built from TRBV5-1 and TRBJ1-4, with D possibly TRBD1 on 5 matching bases. The CDR3 consists of 15 residues. The V end lost 4 bases, the J end lost 8 bases, and 18 bases lay between the germline ends. Germline CDR1 reads SGHRS; CDR2 reads YFSETQ. The CDR3 region is CASSPGGGLGEKLFF. DNA for the CDR3: TGCGCCAGCAGCCCGGGGGGAGGCCTCGGAGAAAAACTGTTTTTT. The full variable domain, completed using reference TRBV5-1 and TRBJ1-4, is KAGVTQTPRYLIKTRGQQVTLSCSPISGHRSVSWYQQTPGQGLQFLFEYFSETQRNKGNFPGRFSGRQFSNSRSEMNVSTLELGDSALYLCASSPGGGLGEKLFFGSGTQLSVL.

V and J are TRBV2 and TRBJ2-1; 10 nucleotides line up with TRBD1. Germline assignment: CDR1 SNHLY and CDR2 FYNNEI. Losses at the gene ends were 0 bases for V and 3 bases for J; bases not matched to a gene: 20. The CDR3 contains 22 residues. The CDR3 DNA reads TGTGCCAGCAGTGAAGCGCTTGTTGGGAGTCTGGGACAGGGGTTTAGCTACAATGAGCAGTTCTTC. This sequence encodes CASSEALVGSLGQGFSYNEQFF.

This rearrangement joins TRBV5-1 to TRBJ2-2; TRBD2 aligns across 10 bases. CDR3 length equals 15 residues. Unmatched junction bases numbered 2, after V lost 0 bases and J lost 6 bases. Germline V CDR1 and CDR2: SGHRS, YFSETQ. The DNA for the CDR3 is TGCGCCAGCAGCTTGGTAGCGGGAGGTGCCGGGGAGCTGTTTTTT. Its protein is CASSLVAGGAGELFF.

The chain carries TRBV18 and TRBJ2-5, with D perhaps TRBD2 (6 bases). Germline loops: CDR1 KGHSH, CDR2 LQKENI. Trimming stripped 3 bases from V and 5 bases from J, with 10 bases between. This CDR3 is 13 amino acids long. In nucleotides, the CDR3 is TGTGCCAGCTCACCGTCGGGGGTGGAGACCCAGTACTTC. Translating it yields CASSPSGVETQYF.

The V gene is TRBV5-6, the J gene TRBJ2-7; weak D call: TRBD1 (6 bases). The CDR3 contains 13 residues. V was trimmed by 4 bases and J by 3 bases, leaving 11 bases between them. Germline V gene lookup returns CDR1 SGHDT and CDR2 YYEEEE. CDR3 sequence (DNA): TGTGCCAGCAGCAGGGACACTCACTACGAGCAGTACTTC. Its protein is CASSRDTHYEQYF.

The V gene is TRBV5-5, the J gene TRBJ2-1; 10 bases are a match to TRBD1. There are 16 residues in the CDR3. CDR1 and CDR2 from the germline V gene are SGHKS and YYEKEE (reference sequence). Losses at the gene ends were 3 bases for V and 8 bases for J; bases not matched to a gene: 11. The DNA for the CDR3 is TGTGCCAGCAGCTCCTACGGGACAGGGGCGCGCGATGAGCAGTTCTTC. Encoded protein: CASSSYGTGARDEQFF.

The V and J genes are TRBV7-2 and TRBJ1-2; 9 nucleotides match TRBD1. The germline CDR1 and CDR2 sequences are SGHTA and FQGNSA. CDR3 size: 14 residues. J was trimmed by 6 bases and V by 5 bases; bases with no gene match: 7. CDR3 nucleotides: TGTGCCAGCAGCGCCATACAGGGGGCGGATGGCTACACCTTC. This codes for CASSAIQGADGYTF.

This clone has just one count. At the DNA level, this CDR3 is encoded by other sequences in the same sample as well. The V gene is TRBV2, the J gene TRBJ2-2; D is ambiguous. The CDR3 covers 12 residues. Germline V CDR1 and CDR2: SNHLY, FYNNEI. The V and J ends lost 1 base and 6 bases respectively, with 3 bases between them. The CDR3 reads CASSEDSGELFF. In nucleotides, the CDR3 is TGTGCCAGCAGTGAAGACTCCGGGGAGCTGTTTTTT. Filled out from reference TRBV2 and TRBJ2-2, the complete variable domain reads EPEVTQTPSHQVTQMGQEVILRCVPISNHLYFYWYRQILGQKVEFLVSFYNNEISEKSEIFDDQFSVERPDGSNFTLKIRSTKLEDSAMYFCASSEDSGELFFGEGSRLTVL.

The gene calls are TRBV4-1 and TRBJ1-5; 8 bases match TRBD1. The J segment lost 4 bases and the V segment lost 5 bases, leaving 13 bases of the junction unmatched. This CDR3 contains 17 residues. Germline V CDR1 and CDR2: MGHRA, YSYEKL. The CDR3 loop is CASSFNSDRGPNQPQHF. The CDR3 DNA follows: TGCGCCAGCAGCTTTAATTCCGACAGGGGACCTAATCAGCCCCAGCATTTT.